The 30 T cell receptor beta chains below come from one sample, sequenced in a study of cytomegalovirus exposure and HLA in healthy donors. The PCR was carried out with 60 Vbeta primers and 13 Jbeta primers. Sequencing was performed with immunoSEQ multiplex PCR; in TCRdb, only in-frame clones are kept and a portion is missing. The table lists fewer than 150,000 clones, around 81% of them singletons, with about 6.8% in the top ten. Sequencing was carried out using PBMCs. The source of these receptors is a man aged 35-49 years in good health and CMV-seropositive.

For this clone: This CDR3 is also generated by other DNA sequences in the sample. The V gene is TRBV27, the J gene TRBJ1-1, with D hard to call. V lost 3 bases and J 2 bases, leaving 7 bases between the germline ends. This CDR3 region has 13 residues. From germline, CDR1 is MNHEY and CDR2 SMNVEV (reference sequence). CDR3 loop: CASSLSVNTEAFF. The DNA for the CDR3 is TGTGCCAGCAGTTTGTCGGTAAACACTGAAGCTTTCTTT.

V gene TRBV19 combines with J gene TRBJ2-7, with 11 bases identical to TRBD1. The length of the CDR3 is 15 residues. V lost 4 bases, J lost 3 bases, and 5 bases stayed unmatched. CDR1 and CDR2 from the germline V gene are LNHDA and SQIVND (reference sequence). The CDR3 sequence is CASSTPGQGDYEQYF. CDR3 sequence (DNA): TGTGCCAGTAGTACTCCGGGACAGGGGGACTACGAGCAGTACTTC.

The genes are TRBV10-2 and TRBJ2-7; D is perhaps TRBD1 (6 bases). The ends were cut back, 4 bases at V and 7 bases at J, with 20 bases in the middle. Germline CDR1 reads WSHSY; CDR2 reads SAAADI. This CDR3 region has 15 residues. The chain's CDR3 is CASSVETGVPGEQYF. Here the CDR3 DNA reads TGCGCCAGCAGTGTGGAGACAGGCGTTCCAGGGGAGCAGTACTTC.

V is TRBV28 and J is TRBJ2-5, with TRBD1 identical over 8 bases. The DNA end favors TRBJ2-7, so the J call may be wrong. Germline V lookup: CDR1 MDHEN, CDR2 SYDVKM. CDR3 length: 14 amino acids. In DNA form, the CDR3 reads TGTGCCAGCAGTGTCGGGACAGGATTCTACGAGCAGTACTTC. This translates into CASSVGTGFYEQYF.

In this sample, this clone turned up once. This rearrangement joins TRBV5-6 to TRBJ1-3; TRBD1 agrees at 7 bases. Unmatched junction bases numbered 5, after V lost 5 bases and J lost 3 bases. This CDR3 spans 14 amino acids. CDR1 is SGHDT, CDR2 YYEEEE, per germline. The CDR3 DNA follows: TGTGCCAGCAGGAACAGGGGAGGTGGAAACACCATATATTTT. Translated, it gives CASRNRGGGNTIYF.

This CDR3 reads CASSPSPGAEAFF. For the CDR3, the DNA is TGTGCCAGCAGTCCCTCCCCAGGTGCTGAAGCTTTCTTT. V is TRBV6-5 and J is TRBJ1-1; D is ambiguous. The CDR3 consists of 13 residues. Germline loops: CDR1 MNHEY, CDR2 SVGAGI. Trimming shortened V by 5 bases and J by 6 bases, and 13 bases separated the two germline ends.

The J gene is TRBJ2-1, the V gene TRBV10-3; 8 bases line up with TRBD1. Germline assignment: CDR1 ENHRY and CDR2 SYGVKD. After removal of 3 bases from V and 8 bases from J, the junction contained 9 bases not matched to a gene. This CDR3 comprises 15 residues. The CDR3 DNA follows: TGTGCCATCAGTGAAGGTCCAGGGGGCTCGGATGAGCAGTTCTTC. This translates into CAISEGPGGSDEQFF.

This chain joins TRBV15 and TRBJ1-1; 8 nucleotides match TRBD1. This CDR3 is built from 16 residues. Germline V gives CDR1 LNHNV, CDR2 YYDKDF (reference sequence). V shed 5 bases and J 4 bases; nucleotides not matched to a gene: 12. For the CDR3, the DNA is TGTGCCACCAGCCGGCGAGTCGGACAGGGTGGCACTGAAGCTTTCTTT. As protein: CATSRRVGQGGTEAFF.

In this sample, this clone turned up once. The genes are TRBV7-2 and TRBJ2-1; 11 nucleotides line up with TRBD1. V lost 4 bases, J lost 3 bases, and 2 bases stayed unmatched. The CDR3 totals 15 residues. CDR1 is SGHTA, CDR2 FQGNSA, per germline. CDR3 amino acids: CASSSGQGGYNEQFF. The CDR3 nucleotides read TGTGCCAGCAGCTCGGGACAGGGGGGCTACAATGAGCAGTTCTTC.

The chain employs TRBV5-6 and TRBJ2-7; 8 bases align to TRBD1. This CDR3 comprises 16 residues. V lost 0 bases, J lost 4 bases, and 9 bases stayed unmatched. Germline CDR1 reads SGHDT; CDR2 reads YYEEEE. The CDR3 sequence is CASSLVDRASPYEQYF. The CDR3 DNA reads as TGTGCCAGCAGCTTGGTGGACAGGGCATCCCCTTACGAGCAGTACTTC.

The gene calls are TRBV5-1 and TRBJ2-5; D remains unclear. Per the germline V gene, CDR1 is SGHRS and CDR2 is YFSETQ. Trimming removed 1 base at V and 2 bases at J, with 9 bases between. The CDR3 runs to 14 residues. The CDR3 here is CASSLIEKQETQYF. CDR3 DNA sequence: TGCGCCAGCAGCTTGATCGAGAAACAAGAGACCCAGTACTTC.

V usage is TRBV7-6 and J usage is TRBJ2-7, with D possibly TRBD2 on 5 matching bases. The CDR3 is 15 residues long. Trimming stripped 5 bases from V and 6 bases from J, with 20 bases between. CDR1 SGHVS and CDR2 FNYEAQ come from the germline V gene. Here the CDR3 DNA reads TGTGCCAGCAGCCCCCGGCCCGGGAAGGTTGGCGAGCAGTACTTC. It codes for CASSPRPGKVGEQYF.

This clone was counted a single time. The chain uses TRBV30 and TRBJ1-1; D is ambiguous. V was cut by 2 bases and J by 6 bases, with 13 bases left in between. Germline V lookup: CDR1 GTSNPN, CDR2 SVGIG (reference sequence). The CDR3 totals 13 residues. The CDR3 DNA sequence: TGTGCCTGGAGTCAAGCTAGGTGGTCTGAAGCTTTCTTT. Protein sequence: CAWSQARWSEAFF.

The chain couples TRBV5-4 to TRBJ2-3, with TRBD1 matching over 9 bases. The V and J ends lost 4 bases and 4 bases, in that order; junction bases with no gene match: 13. CDR1 is SGHNT, CDR2 YYREEE, per germline (reference sequence). The CDR3 spans 17 residues. CDR3 coding DNA: TGTGCCAGCAGCCCCCGAAAGCGACAGGGGGTAGCAGATACGCAGTATTTT. It is translated as CASSPRKRQGVADTQYF.

This clone was picked up a small number of times. V usage is TRBV11-2 and J usage is TRBJ1-5, with TRBD1 as a possible D gene (6 bases). Trimming cost V 5 bases and J 0 bases, with 11 bases left between them. CDR1 is SGHAT and CDR2 is FQNNGV in the germline V gene. The CDR3 totals 15 residues. The CDR3 DNA sequence: TGTGCCAGCAGCCCCGGACAGAGTAGCAATCAGCCCCAGCATTTT. Encoded protein: CASSPGQSSNQPQHF. The full variable domain, its missing parts supplied by reference TRBV11-2 and TRBJ1-5, is EAGVAQSPRYKIIEKRQSVAFWCNPISGHATLYWYQQILGQGPKLLIQFQNNGVVDDSQLPKDRFSAERLKGVDSTLKIQPAKLEDSAVYLCASSPGQSSNQPQHFGDGTRLSIL.

This chain connects TRBV5-6 to TRBJ1-2, with D unresolved. The CDR3 is made up of 14 amino acids. V was trimmed by 1 base and J by 4 bases, leaving 11 bases between them. Germline V lookup: CDR1 SGHDT, CDR2 YYEEEE. In DNA, the CDR3 is TGTGCCAGCAGCTTGACATCCCTGTCCTATGGCTACACCTTC. This encodes CASSLTSLSYGYTF.

This sequence joins TRBV27 and TRBJ2-3, with 10 bases that match TRBD2. J was trimmed by 0 bases and V by 6 bases; bases with no gene match: 9. This CDR3 contains 17 residues. The germline gives CDR1 MNHEY, CDR2 SMNVEV (reference sequence). The CDR3 DNA sequence: TGTGCCAGCAGCCGAGAAATTAGCGGGGGGAGCACAGATACGCAGTATTTT. Translating gives CASSREISGGSTDTQYF.

This sequence joins TRBV7-9 and TRBJ2-2; TRBD1 matches at 9 bases. The CDR3 sequence is 15 residues long. V was pared by 5 bases and J by 5 bases, with 6 bases of the junction left unmatched. Germline V gene sequence: CDR1 SEHNR, CDR2 FQNEAQ (reference sequence). CDR3 protein: CASSNRDRDTGELFF. CDR3 nucleotide sequence: TGTGCCAGCAGCAATCGGGACAGGGATACCGGGGAGCTGTTTTTT.

Only a few counts were recorded for this clone. The chain combines TRBV19 with TRBJ2-5; the match to TRBD1 covers 7 bases. V shed 3 bases, J shed 5 bases, and the junction held 9 bases outside the gene matches. This CDR3 is built from 15 residues. Germline CDR1 and CDR2: LNHDA and SQIVND (reference sequence). The CDR3 sequence: CASSISGQLGETQYF. For the CDR3, the DNA is TGTGCCAGTAGTATTTCGGGACAGTTGGGGGAGACCCAGTACTTC.

The chain carries TRBV2 and TRBJ1-1; D possibly corresponds to TRBD1 (6 bases). Trimming took off 8 bases at V and 2 bases at J, with 18 bases between the two ends. This CDR3 contains 15 residues. Per germline, CDR1 SNHLY and CDR2 FYNNEI. CDR3 in amino acids: CASVRDKSFNTEAFF. CDR3 nucleotides: TGTGCCAGCGTCCGGGACAAGTCCTTTAACACTGAAGCTTTCTTT.

The V and J genes are TRBV5-1 and TRBJ2-7, with 9 nucleotides matching TRBD1. Germline V CDR1 and CDR2: SGHRS, YFSETQ. The V gene end was trimmed by 3 bases and the J gene end by 5 bases; junction bases not matched to a gene: 9. The CDR3 has 15 amino acids. CDR3 sequence: CASSWRDRDFHEQYF. The CDR3 DNA sequence: TGCGCCAGCAGCTGGAGGGACAGGGATTTCCACGAGCAGTACTTC. Full variable domain (missing parts from reference TRBV5-1 and TRBJ2-7): KAGVTQTPRYLIKTRGQQVTLSCSPISGHRSVSWYQQTPGQGLQFLFEYFSETQRNKGNFPGRFSGRQFSNSRSEMNVSTLELGDSALYLCASSWRDRDFHEQYFGPGTRLTVT.

The chain links TRBV19 to TRBJ1-2, with D possibly TRBD1 on 6 matching bases. The CDR3 sequence is 14 residues long. The V end lost 4 bases, the J end lost 4 bases, and 13 bases lay between the germline ends. Germline V gene lookup returns CDR1 LNHDA and CDR2 SQIVND (reference sequence). The CDR3 nucleotides read TGTGCCAGTAGTAATGTTGACAGGCGCTATGGCTACACCTTC. This translates into CASSNVDRRYGYTF.

DNA for the CDR3: TGTGCCATCAGGAAGGAGTCGAACACCGGGGAGCTGTTTTTT. Amino acid sequence: CAIRKESNTGELFF. The chain has TRBV10-3 and TRBJ2-2, with D uncertain. The CDR3 consists of 14 residues. With 6 bases removed from V and 0 bases from J, the gap between germline ends came to 8 bases. The germline V gene encodes CDR1 ENHRY and CDR2 SYGVKD.

The V and J genes are TRBV25-1 and TRBJ2-7; TRBD1 matches 8 bases. Germline V gene lookup returns CDR1 MGHDK and CDR2 SYGVNS. The CDR3 runs 16 residues. Germline trimming cut 6 bases from V and 3 bases from J; bases unmatched to any gene: 13. As DNA, the CDR3 is TGTGCCAGCAGCGACCCCGCCGGGACAGGACTCTACGAGCAGTACTTC. It specifies CASSDPAGTGLYEQYF.

The CDR3 here is CASSSSGVPFF. The CDR3 DNA follows: TGCGCCAGCAGCTCCTCAGGGGTTCCTTTCTTT. The chain links TRBV5-1 to TRBJ1-1, with a tentative D call TRBD1 (6 bases). With 3 bases removed from V and 12 bases from J, the gap between germline ends came to 12 bases. Germline V gene data show CDR1 as SGHRS and CDR2 as YFSETQ. This CDR3 region has 11 residues.

V and J are TRBV7-9 and TRBJ2-1; 8 bases are a match to TRBD2. There are 13 residues in the CDR3. Germline-derived CDR1 and CDR2 are SEHNR and FQNEAQ (reference sequence). V dropped 6 bases and J dropped 15; count of bases not matched to a gene: 13. CDR3 loop: CASRAGVPGTGFF. The CDR3 bases are TGTGCCAGCAGAGCGGGGGTCCCGGGGACGGGGTTCTTC.

As regards this clone: Relative to the germline gene, one junction end is altered; a read error may explain this. The chain employs TRBV7-7 and TRBJ2-3; possible D gene TRBD1, 6 bases. Looked up from germline, CDR1 is SSHAT and CDR2 is FNYEAQ (reference sequence). This CDR3 is 15 amino acids long. Written as DNA, the CDR3 is TGTGCTAGCAGCTTAATTCCCACAGGGACAGATACGCAGTATTTT. This gives the protein CASSLIPTGTDTQYF.

The table lists this clone with a count of one. V and J are TRBV28 and TRBJ1-4; TRBD1 aligns across 7 bases. The V gene end was trimmed by 6 bases and the J gene end by 4 bases; junction bases not matched to a gene: 5. The CDR3 extends over 14 amino acids. The germline V gene encodes CDR1 MDHEN and CDR2 SYDVKM. In DNA, the CDR3 is TGTGCCAGCAGGGGTTACAGGGGTAATGAAAAACTGTTTTTT. Its translation: CASRGYRGNEKLFF.

This clone was seen only a few times. The gene calls are TRBV6-5 and TRBJ2-7; 9 nucleotides line up with TRBD2. CDR3 length equals 15 residues. Germline V gene lookup returns CDR1 MNHEY and CDR2 SVGAGI. After removal of 2 bases from V and 7 bases from J, the junction contained 9 bases not matched to a gene. The CDR3 reads CASSYVGGGAGEQYF. CDR3 bases: TGTGCCAGCAGTTACGTCGGCGGGGGGGCAGGGGAGCAGTACTTC.

The chain links TRBV5-4 to TRBJ2-2; the match to TRBD2 covers 10 bases. The V gene end was trimmed by 4 bases and the J gene end by 6 bases; junction bases not matched to a gene: 3. Germline values: CDR1 SGHNT, CDR2 YYREEE (reference sequence). This CDR3 contains 14 residues. CDR3 protein: CASSLGLAAGELFF. The DNA for the CDR3 is TGTGCCAGCAGCCTCGGACTAGCGGCCGGGGAGCTGTTTTTT.